A single sample is the source of the 30 T cell receptor beta chains below, sequenced in a study of CD8+ T cells in alopecia areata. Sequencing templates came from extracted RNA that was reverse transcribed into cDNA. Sequencing was performed with immunoSEQ multiplex PCR; in TCRdb, only in-frame clones are kept and a portion is missing. The table lists about 200,000 clones, more than 30% of them singletons. Treatment defined: oral pan-JAK inhibitor, 5-10 mg twice daily. Source: CD4+ T cells sorted from blood, taken between weeks 30 and 35, from a patient treated with tofacitinib. The receptor set was obtained from a human donor with alopecia areata.

The chain employs TRBV30 and TRBJ2-1, with D tentatively TRBD1 or TRBD2 (5 bases each). V gave up 4 bases and J gave up 0 bases, with 16 bases separating them. This CDR3 region has 16 residues. Germline V gene lookup returns CDR1 GTSNPN and CDR2 SVGIG (reference sequence). The CDR3 spells CAWMAGTQSSYNEQFF. The CDR3 DNA sequence: TGTGCCTGGATGGCCGGGACCCAGAGCTCCTACAATGAGCAGTTCTTC.

The chain links TRBV6-5 to TRBJ2-3, with a possible D match to TRBD2 (6 bases). From germline, CDR1 is MNHEY and CDR2 SVGAGI. The V end was cut by 7 bases, the J end by 1 base, with 15 bases between. The CDR3 spans 15 residues. CDR3 sequence (DNA): TGTGCCAGCACCCACTGGTCGGGGGGCACAGATACGCAGTATTTT. As protein: CASTHWSGGTDTQYF.

This clone was recorded a few times. This chain connects TRBV10-3 to TRBJ2-1; D may be TRBD1 (5 bases). Germline V gives CDR1 ENHRY, CDR2 SYGVKD. CDR3 size: 10 residues. Trimming removed 8 bases at V and 10 bases at J, with 9 bases between. CDR3 sequence: CAIGAYEQFF. The DNA for the CDR3 is TGTGCCATCGGGGCTTACGAGCAGTTCTTC.

This chain links TRBV6-6 with TRBJ1-5; D perhaps matches TRBD1 (5 bases). This CDR3 has 14 amino acids. Germline V CDR1 and CDR2: MNHNY, SVGAGI (reference sequence). V gave up 5 bases and J gave up 5 bases, with 13 bases separating them. The CDR3 loop reads CASSQGSGYQPQHF. Here the CDR3 DNA reads TGTGCCAGCAGTCAGGGTTCGGGATATCAGCCCCAGCATTTT.

This clone has more than one count but fewer than ten. The CDR3 DNA follows: TGTGCCAGCAGGCAGCGGGGGCAGGAGACCCAGTACTTC. Protein product: CASRQRGQETQYF. The chain employs TRBV14 and TRBJ2-5, with 8 positions matching TRBD2. The germline V gene has CDR1 SGHDN and CDR2 FVKESK. With V trimmed by 6 bases and J by 5 bases, 5 bases remained unmatched. The CDR3 runs 13 residues. Variable domain in full (rest from reference TRBV14 and TRBJ2-5): EAGVTQFPSHSVIEKGQTVTLRCDPISGHDNLYWYRRVMGKEIKFLLHFVKESKQDESGMPNNRFLAERTGGTYSTLKVQPAELEDSGVYFCASRQRGQETQYFGPGTRLLVL.

V usage is TRBV14 and J usage is TRBJ1-1, with D perhaps TRBD1 (6 bases). In germline, CDR1 is SGHDN, CDR2 FVKESK. V dropped 0 bases and J dropped 10 bases, with 15 bases sitting between them. CDR3 length: 14 residues. CDR3 DNA sequence: TGTGCCAGCAGCCAAGATTGGGGGGGGCAGAGAGCTTTCTTT. Protein sequence: CASSQDWGGQRAFF.

This clone was counted a few times. V gene TRBV19 combines with J gene TRBJ2-7; D unclear. With 4 bases removed from V and 3 bases from J, the gap between germline ends came to 4 bases. Germline V gene sequence: CDR1 LNHDA, CDR2 SQIVND (reference sequence). The CDR3 totals 11 residues. The CDR3 loop is CASSTNYEQYF. The CDR3 DNA reads as TGTGCCAGTAGTACCAACTACGAGCAGTACTTC.

The chain links TRBV14 to TRBJ2-3, with a tentative D call TRBD2 (5 bases). CDR3 length equals 14 residues. The germline CDR1 and CDR2 sequences are SGHDN and FVKESK. V lost 9 bases and J lost 1, with 14 bases in between. The CDR3 coding sequence is TGTGCCAGTAACTTCGCGGGCGGCACAGATACGCAGTATTTT. Translated, it gives CASNFAGGTDTQYF.

This clone turned up a few times. The V gene is TRBV29-1, the J gene TRBJ2-1; D is unclear. The CDR3 length is 13 residues. In germline, CDR1 is SQVTM, CDR2 ANQGSEA. V was trimmed by 3 bases and J by 3 bases, leaving 9 bases between them. The CDR3 DNA follows: TGCAGCGTTGATGTGGGGAACTACAATGAGCAGTTCTTC. Its translation: CSVDVGNYNEQFF.

In this sample, this clone turned up a few times. The chain is built from TRBV15 and TRBJ2-3; D call uncertain. Trimming removed 0 bases from V and 2 bases from J, with 9 bases in between. Germline CDR1 LNHNV, CDR2 YYDKDF (reference sequence). CDR3 length equals 15 residues. The CDR3 reads CATSRELRFTDTQYF. The CDR3 nucleotides are TGTGCCACCAGCAGAGAACTTCGTTTCACAGATACGCAGTATTTT.

The chain combines TRBV9 with TRBJ2-3, with D hard to call. The CDR3 loop spans 13 amino acids. From germline, CDR1 is SGDLS and CDR2 YYNGEE. V lost 5 bases to trimming and J lost 0 bases, with 7 bases between them. DNA of the CDR3: TGTGCCAGCAGGAGAGGTAGCACAGATACGCAGTATTTT. It codes for CASRRGSTDTQYF.

This clone was observed a handful of times. The rearrangement joins TRBV30 to TRBJ2-7, with D tentatively TRBD1 or TRBD2 (6 bases each). The CDR3 totals 15 residues. Germline CDR1 is GTSNPN and CDR2 is SVGIG (reference sequence). V lost 3 bases and J 2 bases, leaving 17 bases between the germline ends. The DNA of the CDR3 is TGTGCCTGGAGCAGGGGAGGAGGGAGGACCTACGAGCAGTACTTC. Encoded protein: CAWSRGGGRTYEQYF.

The rearrangement uses TRBV30 and TRBJ2-1; 7 nucleotides agree with TRBD1. Germline CDR1 and CDR2: GTSNPN and SVGIG (reference sequence). The J segment lost 6 bases and the V segment lost 1 base, leaving 6 bases of the junction unmatched. The CDR3 runs to 14 residues. The CDR3 region has the DNA TGTGCCTGGAGTGAGGGGGCGTATGGCAATGAGCAGTTCTTC. It specifies CAWSEGAYGNEQFF. Together with reference TRBV30 and TRBJ2-1, the CDR3 gives the full variable domain: SQTIHQWPATLVQPVGSPLSLECTVEGTSNPNLYWYRQAAGRGLQLLFYSVGIGQISSEVPQNLSASRPQDRQFILSSKKLLLSDSGFYLCAWSEGAYGNEQFFGPGTRLTVL.

V is TRBV15 and J is TRBJ2-7, with TRBD2 identical over 8 bases. Germline-derived CDR1 and CDR2 are LNHNV and YYDKDF (reference sequence). The junction had 9 bases not matched to a gene; V was cut back by 1 base and J by 4 bases. The CDR3 totals 16 residues. CDR3 sequence (DNA): TGTGCCACCAGCAGAGTAAGCGGGAGCTTATCATACGAGCAGTACTTC. The encoded protein is CATSRVSGSLSYEQYF.

This clone was observed a handful of times. The same CDR3 also results from other DNA sequences found in this sample. V is TRBV7-9 and J is TRBJ2-7; tentative D call: TRBD1 (6 bases). The CDR3 is 14 amino acids. CDR1 and CDR2 from the germline V gene are SEHNR and FQNEAQ (reference sequence). Trimming left V 1 base short and J 0 bases short, with 7 bases between. The CDR3 spells CASSLGTDSYEQYF. The CDR3 nucleotides are TGTGCCAGCAGCTTAGGGACAGACTCCTACGAGCAGTACTTC.

The chain has TRBV4-2 and TRBJ2-2; D is perhaps TRBD2 (6 bases). Germline loops: CDR1 LGHNA, CDR2 YNFKEQ. Trimming removed 0 bases at V and 4 bases at J, with 18 bases between. The CDR3 totals 18 residues. The CDR3 loop reads CASSQDPSGGGRTGELFF. The CDR3 DNA follows: TGTGCCAGCAGCCAAGACCCCAGCGGCGGAGGGCGCACCGGGGAGCTGTTTTTT.

The V and J genes are TRBV29-1 and TRBJ1-1, with 7 bases that match TRBD1. V shed 7 bases, J shed 5 bases, and the junction held 10 bases outside the gene matches. The CDR3 is 13 amino acids. Germline CDR1 reads SQVTM; CDR2 reads ANQGSEA. The CDR3: CSGQTGERTEAFF. Here the CDR3 DNA reads TGCAGCGGCCAAACAGGGGAAAGAACTGAAGCTTTCTTT.

This clone was seen only a few times. The chain carries TRBV19 and TRBJ2-1; D is undetermined. The germline V gene encodes CDR1 LNHDA and CDR2 SQIVND (reference sequence). Trimming stripped 4 bases from V and 7 bases from J, with 11 bases between. The CDR3 runs 13 residues. The CDR3 DNA sequence: TGTGCCAGTAGTAGGGCGGTTCAGAATGAGCAGTTCTTC. Its protein product is CASSRAVQNEQFF. The full variable domain, with the rest looked up from reference TRBV19 and TRBJ2-1, is DGGITQSPKYLFRKEGQNVTLSCEQNLNHDAMYWYRQDPGQGLRLIYYSQIVNDFQKGDIAEGYSVSREKKESFPLTVTSAQKNPTAFYLCASSRAVQNEQFFGPGTRLTVL.

The CDR3 sequence: CSVAGAGGNQPQHF. The CDR3, as DNA: TGCAGCGTAGCCGGGGCTGGGGGGAACCAGCCCCAGCATTTT. V is TRBV29-1 and J is TRBJ1-5; weak D call: TRBD1 (5 bases). Germline assignment: CDR1 SQVTM and CDR2 ANQGSEA. This CDR3 has 14 amino acids. Trimming cost V 6 bases and J 7 bases, with 19 bases left between them.

CDR3 sequence reads: CASTLTGSHYGYTF. The DNA of the CDR3 is TGTGCCAGCACCCTGACAGGGTCTCACTATGGCTACACCTTC. The chain joins TRBV5-4 to TRBJ1-2; 7 bases agree with TRBD1. The CDR3 is made up of 14 amino acids. Germline V CDR1 and CDR2: SGHNT, YYREEE (reference sequence). V lost 6 bases, J lost 3 bases, and 8 bases stayed unmatched.

The CDR3 bases are TGTGCCAGTAGACGCTCTGGGGGCGGTACGCAGTATTTT. Its protein product is CASRRSGGGTQYF. This chain connects TRBV19 to TRBJ2-3; weak D call: TRBD1 (6 bases). The germline CDR1 and CDR2 sequences are LNHDA and SQIVND (reference sequence). Between the trimmed V and J ends, which lost 6 bases and 8 bases, there was a span of 15 bases. CDR3 length equals 13 residues.

The V call is TRBV12-5, the J call TRBJ1-2; D ambiguous. From germline, CDR1 is LGHNT and CDR2 FRNRAP. Trimming left V 5 bases short and J 0 bases short, with 10 bases between. The length of the CDR3 is 14 residues. CDR3 sequence reads: CASGRTPANYGYTF. CDR3 nucleotide sequence: TGTGCTAGTGGTCGGACTCCAGCTAACTATGGCTACACCTTC.

This clone was counted only a few times. The gene calls are TRBV2 and TRBJ2-7, with TRBD1 matching 9 bases. The germline V gene has CDR1 SNHLY and CDR2 FYNNEI. Unmatched junction bases numbered 9, after V lost 5 bases and J lost 4 bases. The CDR3 contains 15 residues. The CDR3 sequence is CASSPGQGGTYEQYF. CDR3 DNA: TGTGCCAGCAGTCCGGGACAGGGAGGGACGTACGAGCAGTACTTC.

V usage is TRBV6-5 and J usage is TRBJ2-2; D not resolved. The CDR3 has 15 residues. V lost 5 bases and J 5 bases, leaving 15 bases between the germline ends. Germline V lookup: CDR1 MNHEY, CDR2 SVGAGI. In DNA, the CDR3 is TGTGCCAGCAGTCAGATCCTGTCCCTGACCGGGGAGCTGTTTTTT. Translated, it gives CASSQILSLTGELFF.

The chain joins TRBV12-5 to TRBJ2-7; 11 bases line up with TRBD1. The CDR3 sequence is 12 residues long. V trimming: 5 bases; J trimming: 13 bases; junction bases outside the gene matches: 7. The germline CDR1 and CDR2 sequences are LGHNT and FRNRAP. CDR3 sequence reads: CASGLGQGVAYF. Here the CDR3 DNA reads TGTGCTAGTGGTCTGGGACAGGGGGTCGCTTACTTC. The variable domain in full, with the rest retrieved from reference TRBV12-5 and TRBJ2-7, is DARVTQTPRHKVTEMGQEVTMRCQPILGHNTVFWYRQTMMQGLELLAYFRNRAPLDDSGMPKDRFSAEMPDATLATLKIQPSEPRDSAVYFCASGLGQGVAYFGPGTRLTVT.

This clone was seen a few times. The chain couples TRBV5-1 to TRBJ1-2; D gene uncertain. Germline V gene sequence: CDR1 SGHRS, CDR2 YFSETQ. Deletions cut 0 bases from V and 3 bases from J, with 9 bases between. CDR3 length equals 14 residues. CDR3 region: CASSLGRGHYGYTF. In DNA form, the CDR3 reads TGCGCCAGCAGCTTGGGGCGCGGACACTATGGCTACACCTTC.

The genes are TRBV7-2 and TRBJ1-1, with TRBD1 identical over 7 bases. CDR1 and CDR2 from the germline V gene are SGHTA and FQGNSA. The CDR3 covers 13 residues. Germline trimming cut 3 bases from V and 4 bases from J; bases unmatched to any gene: 2. As DNA, the CDR3 is TGTGCCAGCAGCTTTAACAGGGGCACTGAAGCTTTCTTT. This sequence encodes CASSFNRGTEAFF.

This clone has more than one count but fewer than ten. This chain joins TRBV5-6 and TRBJ2-5; D may match TRBD1 or TRBD2 (5 bases each). The germline gives CDR1 SGHDT, CDR2 YYEEEE. The CDR3 has 14 amino acids. V lost 4 bases, J lost 1 base, and 11 bases lay in between. CDR3 DNA sequence: TGTGCCAGCAGCGACCGGGACCTCCAAGAGACCCAGTACTTC. Protein product: CASSDRDLQETQYF.

The CDR3 sequence is CASNAGDTGELFF. In nucleotides, the CDR3 is TGCGCCAGCAATGCAGGGGACACCGGGGAGCTGTTTTTT. The rearrangement links TRBV5-1 to TRBJ2-2, with a weak D call TRBD1 (6 bases). V was shortened by 6 bases and J by 3 bases, with 9 bases between the two germline ends. Germline V gives CDR1 SGHRS, CDR2 YFSETQ. The CDR3 has 13 residues.

The V call is TRBV4-1, the J call TRBJ2-4, with a tentative D call TRBD2 (6 bases). The CDR3 contains 16 residues. V was clipped by 3 bases and J by 3 bases, with 15 bases between them. Germline values: CDR1 MGHRA, CDR2 YSYEKL. CDR3: CASSHATSLGKNIQYF. As DNA, the CDR3 is TGCGCCAGCAGCCATGCGACTAGTCTGGGCAAAAACATTCAGTACTTC.